This T cell receptor beta chain was sequenced for a study of coeliac disease. CDR1 is SGHAT, CDR2 FQNNGV, per germline. V lost 6 bases, J lost 6 bases, and 12 bases lay in between. The CDR3 covers 12 residues. As for this clone: No antigen is known for it.

Study results and limitations: Of coeliac lamina propria samples, about 50% of the 18 held published gliadin-specific TRB sequences, versus 1 of 6 controls.

Here immunoSEQ multiplex PCR was the method, and the copy in TCRdb shows in-frame clones only, minus some. The sample holds a few thousand clones; roughly three quarters are singletons and the top ten take about 15%. The chain links TRBV11-2 to TRBJ2-7; possible D gene TRBD2, 5 bases. Material: lymphocytes from the gut lamina propria. This clonotype was obtained from a woman in her 40s. CDR3 region: CASSFESGEQYF. CDR3 nucleotide sequence: TGTGCCAGCAGTTTTGAAAGCGGCGAGCAGTACTTC.